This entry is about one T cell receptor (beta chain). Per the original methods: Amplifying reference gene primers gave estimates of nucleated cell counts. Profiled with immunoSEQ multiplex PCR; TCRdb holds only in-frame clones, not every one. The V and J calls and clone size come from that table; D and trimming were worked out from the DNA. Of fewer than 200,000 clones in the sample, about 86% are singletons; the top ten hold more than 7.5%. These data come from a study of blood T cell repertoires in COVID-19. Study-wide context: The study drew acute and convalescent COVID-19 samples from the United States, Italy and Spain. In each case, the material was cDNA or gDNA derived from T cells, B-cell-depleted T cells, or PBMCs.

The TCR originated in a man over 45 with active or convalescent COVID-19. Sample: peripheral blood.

The CDR3 DNA is TGTGCCAGCAGCTTGGAAGCGAGCGGGAGAACAGATACGCAGTATTTT. It encodes CASSLEASGRTDTQYF. The V gene is TRBV5-5, the J gene TRBJ2-3; TRBD2 agrees at 8 bases. The V gene end was trimmed by 0 bases and the J gene end by 3 bases; junction bases not matched to a gene: 6. Germline CDR1 is SGHKS and CDR2 is YYEKEE (reference sequence). CDR3 length: 16 amino acids.